What follows are 8 T cell receptor beta chains derived from one specimen sequenced in a study of T cells in Graves' hyperthyroidism and ophthalmopathy. RNA transcripts served as the template for amplifying TCR beta CDR3 regions. First-round RT-PCR with HTBI primers amplified the TCR CDR3 region. Each CDR3 protein gets one entry after TCRdb re-called the multiplex PCR reads with MiXCR. The sample yields 340,000 or so distinct CDR3 sequences, around a sixth seen once. What was sequenced was blood. These receptors were obtained from a man between 25 and 39 years old with Graves' hyperthyroidism.

The sample holds many counts of this clonotype. The rearrangement links TRBV24-1 to TRBJ2-1, with 10 bases identical to TRBD1. The CDR3 is made up of 15 amino acids. The V gene end was trimmed by 3 bases and the J gene end by 8 bases; junction bases not matched to a gene: 6. Germline CDR1 and CDR2: KGHDR and SFDVKD. CDR3 sequence (DNA): TGTGCCACCAGTGATCCGGGACAGGGGATTTATGAGCAGTTCTTC. Translated: CATSDPGQGIYEQFF.

Many counts were recorded for this clonotype. This rearrangement joins TRBV5-1 to TRBJ2-5, with D uncertain. V was trimmed by 0 bases and J by 3 bases, leaving 9 bases between them. CDR1 is SGHRS, CDR2 YFSETQ, per germline. This CDR3 comprises 14 residues. The CDR3: CASSLGTTEETQYF. CDR3 DNA: TGCGCCAGCAGCTTGGGAACTACCGAAGAGACCCAGTACTTC.

This clonotype was observed a few times. This chain connects TRBV29-1 to TRBJ1-3; D is undetermined. Trimming pared 5 bases from V and 2 bases from J, leaving 7 bases between. The CDR3 is 12 residues long. Looked up from germline, CDR1 is SQVTM and CDR2 is ANQGSEA. The CDR3 loop reads CSVWAAGNTIYF. The CDR3 coding sequence is TGCAGCGTTTGGGCCGCTGGAAACACCATATATTTT.

With respect to this clonotype: A much larger clone lies one base from this, so it may be a read error. The V and J genes are TRBV5-1 and TRBJ2-3; D is perhaps TRBD1 (5 bases). The CDR3 runs 15 residues. Per the germline V gene, CDR1 is SGHRS and CDR2 is YFSETQ. The CDR3 DNA sequence: TGCCCCAGCAGCTTGCCCGCAGGGAAGACAGATACGCAGTATTTT. Translating gives CPSSLPAGKTDTQYF. Filled out from reference TRBV5-1 and TRBJ2-3, the complete variable domain reads KAGVTQTPRYLIKTRGQQVTLSCSPISGHRSVSWYQQTPGQGLQFLFEYFSETQRNKGNFPGRFSGRQFSNSRSEMNVSTLELGDSALYLCPSSLPAGKTDTQYFGPGTRLTVL.

The gene calls are TRBV19 and TRBJ1-4, with 8 positions matching TRBD1. Trimming at V came to 6 bases and at J to 8 bases, leaving 11 bases not matched to a gene. This CDR3 has 15 amino acids. From germline, CDR1 is LNHDA and CDR2 SQIVND (reference sequence). CDR3 DNA: TGTGCCAGTAGGAGGGGAGGGACAGGATCCGAAAAACTGTTTTTT. This codes for CASRRGGTGSEKLFF.

There are a few counts of this clonotype. The J gene is TRBJ2-6, the V gene TRBV3-1; D gene ambiguous. The CDR3 extends over 14 amino acids. The V end lost 4 bases, the J end lost 2 bases, and 6 bases lay between the germline ends. CDR1 is LGHDT, CDR2 YNNKEL, per germline (reference sequence). CDR3: CASSPLAGANVLTF. In DNA form, the CDR3 reads TGTGCCAGCAGCCCCTTGGCTGGGGCCAACGTCCTGACTTTC. The variable domain in full, completed from reference TRBV3-1 and TRBJ2-6, reads DTAVSQTPKYLVTQMGNDKSIKCEQNLGHDTMYWYKQDSKKFLKIMFSYNNKELIINETVPNRFSPKSPDKAHLNLHINSLELGDSAVYFCASSPLAGANVLTFGAGSRLTVL.

The V and J genes are TRBV29-1 and TRBJ1-2; weak D call: TRBD1 (5 bases). This CDR3 has 13 residues. Germline-derived CDR1 and CDR2 are SQVTM and ANQGSEA. V lost 8 bases and J 3 bases, leaving 16 bases between the germline ends. The CDR3 reads CSMRGTEDYGYTF. The CDR3 DNA follows: TGCAGCATGAGAGGGACGGAGGACTATGGCTACACCTTC.

This clonotype was seen ten or more times. The rearrangement uses TRBV6-1 and TRBJ1-2; 7 nucleotides match TRBD1. The CDR3 has 13 residues. The ends lost 6 bases at V and 8 bases at J; junction bases unmatched: 9. CDR1 and CDR2 (germline): MNHNS, SASEGT. The CDR3 loop reads CASSPGQASGYTF. CDR3 DNA sequence: TGTGCCAGCAGCCCCGGACAGGCCTCGGGCTACACCTTC.